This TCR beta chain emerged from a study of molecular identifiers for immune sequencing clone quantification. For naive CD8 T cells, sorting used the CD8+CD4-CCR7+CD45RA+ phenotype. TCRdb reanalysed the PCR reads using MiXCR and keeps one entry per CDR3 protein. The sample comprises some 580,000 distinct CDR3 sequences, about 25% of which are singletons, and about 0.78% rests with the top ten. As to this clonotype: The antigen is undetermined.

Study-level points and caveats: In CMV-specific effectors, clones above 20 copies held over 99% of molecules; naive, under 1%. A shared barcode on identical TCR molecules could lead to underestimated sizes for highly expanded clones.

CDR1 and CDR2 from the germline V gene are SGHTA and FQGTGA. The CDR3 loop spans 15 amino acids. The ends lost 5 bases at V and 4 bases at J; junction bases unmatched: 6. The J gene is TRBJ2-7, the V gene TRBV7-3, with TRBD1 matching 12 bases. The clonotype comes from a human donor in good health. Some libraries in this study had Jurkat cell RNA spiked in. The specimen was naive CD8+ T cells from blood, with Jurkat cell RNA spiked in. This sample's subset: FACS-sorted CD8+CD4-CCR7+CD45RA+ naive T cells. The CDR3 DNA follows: TGTGCCAGCAGCGCGGGACAGGGGGCGCCATACGAGCAGTACTTC. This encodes CASSAGQGAPYEQYF.